The sequence of this T cell receptor (beta chain) was determined in a study of blood T cell repertoires in COVID-19. As for the study in general: Acute and convalescent COVID-19 samples came from the United States, Italy and Spain. PBMCs, B-cell-depleted T cells, or T cells were the source of the cDNA or gDNA that made up the material.

As processed by the authors: Estimates of nucleated cell counts were drawn from the amplification of reference gene primers. Some clones are missing from TCRdb's copy, which holds only in-frame ones; the method was immunoSEQ multiplex PCR. Clone size and V and J calls were adopted from that table, with D and trimming inferred from the DNA. The sample yields about 190,000 clones, around 85% seen once. Germline CDR1 ENHRY, CDR2 SYGVKD. With 5 bases removed from V and 7 bases from J, the gap between germline ends came to 21 bases. This CDR3 comprises 16 residues. The chain is built from TRBV10-3 and TRBJ2-1, with TRBD2 as a possible D gene (6 bases). The specimen was peripheral blood. The origin of this receptor is a woman aged 45 to 65 with acute or convalescent COVID-19. CDR3 amino acids: CAISRSTGARENEQFF. CDR3 sequence (DNA): TGTGCCATCAGTCGCAGTACGGGAGCTAGGGAGAATGAGCAGTTCTTC.